A single sample gave rise to the 3 T cell receptor beta chains below, sequenced in a study of Ad26.COV2.S vaccination and SARS-CoV-2 variants. The repertoire was sequenced with immunoSEQ multiplex PCR; TCRdb's copy has only in-frame clones and lacks some. The sample consists of 240,000 or so clones, roughly 88% of them appearing once. The sample's treatment: about 20 received Ad26.COV2.S at low or high dose, single or two shots; about 5 received placebo; per-sample allocation not given. It was on day 63 after the first vaccine or placebo injection that samples were taken. Specimen: peripheral blood, collected in a trial of Ad26.COV2.S vaccine versus placebo. Receptor source: a person aged 18-65 years who received the Ad26.COV2.S COVID-19 vaccine or a placebo.

This chain uses TRBV30 with TRBJ2-7; D unresolved. This CDR3 is built from 12 residues. Trimming stripped 1 base from V and 5 bases from J, with 9 bases between. Germline V gene data show CDR1 as GTSNPN and CDR2 as SVGIG (reference sequence). The CDR3 here is CAWSAPANEQYF. In DNA, the CDR3 is TGTGCCTGGAGTGCCCCGGCGAACGAGCAGTACTTC. The complete variable domain, with remaining parts taken from reference TRBV30 and TRBJ2-7, reads SQTIHQWPATLVQPVGSPLSLECTVEGTSNPNLYWYRQAAGRGLQLLFYSVGIGQISSEVPQNLSASRPQDRQFILSSKKLLLSDSGFYLCAWSAPANEQYFGPGTRLTVT.

The chain uses TRBV30 and TRBJ1-6; D unresolved. The germline CDR1 and CDR2 sequences are GTSNPN and SVGIG (reference sequence). This CDR3 contains 15 residues. Trimming took 5 bases from V and 0 from J, leaving 11 bases between them. The DNA for the CDR3 is TGTGCCTGGGGCCGGGCCACCTCCTATAATTCACCCCTCCACTTT. Its protein product is CAWGRATSYNSPLHF. Full variable domain (rest looked up from reference TRBV30 and TRBJ1-6): SQTIHQWPATLVQPVGSPLSLECTVEGTSNPNLYWYRQAAGRGLQLLFYSVGIGQISSEVPQNLSASRPQDRQFILSSKKLLLSDSGFYLCAWGRATSYNSPLHFGNGTRLTVT.

The chain carries TRBV9 and TRBJ1-3; D not certain. The CDR3 is made up of 13 amino acids. V lost 4 bases and J lost 3, with 8 bases in between. Germline assignment: CDR1 SGDLS and CDR2 YYNGEE. The CDR3 spells CASSSAGGNTIYF. DNA for the CDR3: TGTGCCAGCAGCTCCGCGGGTGGAAACACCATATATTTT.